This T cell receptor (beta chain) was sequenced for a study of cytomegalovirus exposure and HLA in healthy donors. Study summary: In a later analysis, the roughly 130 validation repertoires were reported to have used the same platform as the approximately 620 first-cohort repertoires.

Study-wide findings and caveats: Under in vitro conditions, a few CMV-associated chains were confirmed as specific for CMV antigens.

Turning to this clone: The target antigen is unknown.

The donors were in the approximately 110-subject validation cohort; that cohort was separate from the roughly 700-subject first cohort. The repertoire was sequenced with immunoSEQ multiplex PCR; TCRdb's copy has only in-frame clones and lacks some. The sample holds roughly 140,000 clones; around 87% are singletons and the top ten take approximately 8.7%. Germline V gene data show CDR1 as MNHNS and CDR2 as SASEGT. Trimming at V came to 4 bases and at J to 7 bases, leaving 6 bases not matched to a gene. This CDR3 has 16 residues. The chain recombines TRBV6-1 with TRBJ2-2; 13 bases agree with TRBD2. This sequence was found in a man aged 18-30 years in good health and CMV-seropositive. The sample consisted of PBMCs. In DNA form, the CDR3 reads TGTGCCAGCAGTGGAGGGACTAGCGGGACGGGCGGGGAGCTGTTTTTT. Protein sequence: CASSGGTSGTGGELFF.